This T cell receptor beta chain was sequenced for a study of blood T cell repertoires in COVID-19. For the study at large: Researchers got acute and convalescent COVID-19 samples from the United States, Italy and Spain.

Original processing notes: The authors estimated nucleated cell counts from reference gene primer amplification. Assay used: immunoSEQ multiplex PCR; TCRdb lists only in-frame clones, some missing. From that table come the V and J calls and clone size; the DNA was used to work out D and trimming. The data hold about 210,000 clones, with approximately 81% observed a single time. The germline V gene encodes CDR1 MNHEY and CDR2 SVGAGI. With 7 bases clipped from V and 4 bases from J, the junction kept 6 bases outside the gene matches. The CDR3 sequence is 14 residues long. Individuals drawn from 24 US areas were roughly 18 to 95 years old. In assigning cohorts, the study relied on participant-reported clinical history.

The rearrangement joins TRBV6-5 to TRBJ2-2; 7 positions agree with TRBD1. This TCR was recovered from a woman aged 45-60 years with acute COVID-19. The specimen sequenced was PBMCs or T cells enriched from blood (not recorded which). This chain's CDR3 is CASKGAYSTGELFF. The CDR3 region has the DNA TGTGCCAGCAAGGGGGCGTATAGCACCGGGGAGCTGTTTTTT.